The entry that follows covers one T cell receptor (beta chain) sequence. Study processing details: Amplification of reference gene primers provided the estimated nucleated cell counts. TCRdb's table, derived via immunoSEQ multiplex PCR, lists solely in-frame clones and lacks some. That table furnishes V, J and clone size, whereas the DNA furnished D and trimming. The table has 100,000 or so clones, more than 80% seen once. The source of the sample is a study of blood T cell repertoires in COVID-19. Across the study: The origin of the acute and convalescent COVID-19 samples was the United States, Italy and Spain. From T cells, B-cell-depleted T cells, or PBMCs came the material, which was cDNA or gDNA.

The germline V and J ends were trimmed by 3 bases and 0 bases, with 9 bases remaining between them. The germline CDR1 and CDR2 sequences are MNHEY and SMNVEV (reference sequence). This CDR3 has 14 amino acids. V gene TRBV27 combines with J gene TRBJ2-7; no firm D call. Specimen: peripheral blood. The receptor was derived from a woman aged 70-85 years with acute or convalescent COVID-19. This CDR3 is CASSFSASSYEQYF. The CDR3 coding sequence is TGTGCCAGCAGTTTTTCAGCGAGCTCCTACGAGCAGTACTTC.